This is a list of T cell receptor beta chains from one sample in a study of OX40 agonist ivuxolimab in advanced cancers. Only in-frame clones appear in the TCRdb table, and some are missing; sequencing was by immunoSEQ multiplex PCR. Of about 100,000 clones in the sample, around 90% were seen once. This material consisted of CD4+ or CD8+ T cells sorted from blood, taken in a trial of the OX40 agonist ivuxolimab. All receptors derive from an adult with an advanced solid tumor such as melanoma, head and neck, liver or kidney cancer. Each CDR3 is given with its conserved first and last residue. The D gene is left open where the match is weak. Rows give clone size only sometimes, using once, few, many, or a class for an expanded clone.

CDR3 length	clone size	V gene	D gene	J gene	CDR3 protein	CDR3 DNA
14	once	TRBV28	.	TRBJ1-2	CASSFEAGVHGYTF	TGTGCCAGCAGTTTTGAGGCCGGGGTTCACGGCTACACCTTC
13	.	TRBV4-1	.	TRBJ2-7	CASSRGSSYEQYF	TGCGCCAGCAGCCGAGGTAGCTCCTACGAGCAGTACTTC
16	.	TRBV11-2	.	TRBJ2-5	CASSLGPRGRGETQYF	TGTGCCAGCAGCTTAGGTCCGCGAGGAAGGGGAGAGACCCAGTACTTC
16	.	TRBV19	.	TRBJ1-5	CASSFPIPGSNQPQHF	TGTGCCAGTAGTTTTCCCATCCCCGGTAGCAATCAGCCCCAGCATTTT
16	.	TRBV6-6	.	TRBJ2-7	CASSYVGHRGSYEQYF	TGTGCCAGCAGTTACGTCGGACACCGCGGGTCCTACGAGCAGTACTTC
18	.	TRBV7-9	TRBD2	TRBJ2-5	CASSLEHTSASGRETQYF	TGTGCCAGCAGCTTAGAACATACGTCGGCTAGCGGGAGAGAGACCCAGTACTTC
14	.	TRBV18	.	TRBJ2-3	CASSPRQSTDTQYF	TGTGCCAGCTCACCCCGTCAGAGCACAGATACGCAGTATTTT
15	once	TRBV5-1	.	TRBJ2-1	CASRFRVAVDNEQFF	TGCGCCAGCAGATTTAGGGTAGCGGTTGACAATGAGCAGTTCTTC
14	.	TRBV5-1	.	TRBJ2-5	CASSPRTRQETQYF	TGCGCCAGCAGCCCTCGGACTCGTCAAGAGACCCAGTACTTC
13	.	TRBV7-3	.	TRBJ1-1	CASRTGGRTEAFF	TGTGCCAGCAGGACCGGGGGCAGGACTGAAGCTTTCTTT
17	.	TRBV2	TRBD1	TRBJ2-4	CASSLEYRGIAKNIQYF	TGTGCCAGCAGTCTCGAATACAGGGGCATTGCCAAAAACATTCAGTACTTC
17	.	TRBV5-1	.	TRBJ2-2	CASSLAQGGLETGELFF	TGCGCCAGCAGCTTGGCACAGGGCGGATTGGAGACCGGGGAGCTGTTTTTT
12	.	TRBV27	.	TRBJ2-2	CASRGSTGELFF	TGTGCCAGCAGGGGCAGCACCGGGGAGCTGTTTTTT
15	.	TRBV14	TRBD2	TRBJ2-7	CASSQARSGRAQQYF	TGTGCCAGCAGCCAAGCGCGGAGCGGGAGGGCGCAGCAGTACTTC
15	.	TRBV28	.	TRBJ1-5	CASSRGRAGDQPQHF	TGTGCCAGCAGTAGGGGGAGAGCTGGTGATCAGCCCCAGCATTTT
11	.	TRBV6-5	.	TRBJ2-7	CASSHLGEQYF	TGTGCCAGCAGTCACCTCGGCGAGCAGTACTTC
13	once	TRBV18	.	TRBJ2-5	CASSPLGLETQYF	TGTGCCAGCTCACCTTTAGGCCTCGAGACCCAGTACTTC
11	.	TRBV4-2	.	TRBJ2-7	CASSQDYEQYF	TGTGCCAGCAGCCAAGACTACGAGCAGTACTTC
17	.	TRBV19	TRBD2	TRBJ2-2	CASSGVIAGGPTGELFF	TGTGCCAGTAGTGGGGTCATCGCGGGAGGGCCAACCGGGGAGCTGTTTTTT
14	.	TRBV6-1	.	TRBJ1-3	CASSEAWEGNTIYF	TGTGCCAGCAGTGAAGCTTGGGAGGGGAACACCATATATTTT
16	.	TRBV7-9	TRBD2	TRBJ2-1	CASSPIPASGKNEQFF	TGTGCCAGCAGCCCAATCCCGGCTAGCGGGAAGAATGAGCAGTTCTTC
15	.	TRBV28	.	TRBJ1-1	CASSLLQGLNTEAFF	TGTGCCAGCAGTCTGCTTCAGGGGTTGAACACTGAAGCTTTCTTT
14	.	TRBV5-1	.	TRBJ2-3	CASSSLTSTDTQYF	TGCGCCAGCAGCTCCCTAACTAGCACAGATACGCAGTATTTT
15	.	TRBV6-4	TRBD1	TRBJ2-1	CASSEDRGSYNEQFF	TGTGCCAGCAGTGAAGACAGGGGCTCCTACAATGAGCAGTTCTTC
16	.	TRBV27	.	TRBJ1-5	CASSPRGGLSNQPQHF	TGTGCCAGCAGTCCTAGGGGGGGCTTGAGCAATCAGCCCCAGCATTTT
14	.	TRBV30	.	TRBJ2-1	CAWNRGSSYNEQFF	TGTGCCTGGAATAGGGGGAGCTCCTACAATGAGCAGTTCTTC
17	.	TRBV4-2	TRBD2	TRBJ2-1	CASSQERLAGGRGEQFF	TGTGCCAGCAGCCAAGAGCGGTTAGCGGGAGGGCGAGGGGAGCAGTTCTTC
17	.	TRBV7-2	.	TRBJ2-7	CASSLSGWVGQSYEQYF	TGTGCCAGCAGCTTATCGGGGTGGGTAGGACAGTCCTACGAGCAGTACTTC
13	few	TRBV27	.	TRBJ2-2	CASSPGTTGELFF	TGTGCCAGCAGTCCTGGGACTACCGGGGAGCTGTTTTTT
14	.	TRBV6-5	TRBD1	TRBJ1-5	CASSPQGAIQPQHF	TGTGCCAGCAGCCCTCAGGGGGCTATTCAGCCCCAGCATTTT
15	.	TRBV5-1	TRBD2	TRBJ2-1	CASSSGGLAGGEQFF	TGCGCCAGCAGCTCCGGCGGACTAGCGGGAGGTGAGCAGTTCTTC
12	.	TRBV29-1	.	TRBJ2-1	CSVVGLANEQFF	TGCAGCGTTGTAGGCCTAGCCAATGAGCAGTTCTTC
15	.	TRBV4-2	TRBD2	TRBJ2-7	CASSQDFGRSYEQYF	TGTGCCAGCAGCCAAGATTTCGGGAGGTCCTACGAGCAGTACTTC
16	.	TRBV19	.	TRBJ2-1	CASSPSGTEAAWEQFF	TGTGCCAGTAGTCCCTCCGGGACTGAGGCGGCATGGGAGCAGTTCTTC
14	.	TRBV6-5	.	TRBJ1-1	CASSFPGVNTEAFF	TGTGCCAGCAGTTTTCCAGGGGTGAACACTGAAGCTTTCTTT
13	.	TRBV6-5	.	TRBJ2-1	CASSYRGYNEQFF	TGTGCCAGCAGTTACCGGGGTTACAATGAGCAGTTCTTC
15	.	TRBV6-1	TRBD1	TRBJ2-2	CASRGDRGRSGELFF	TGTGCCAGCAGGGGGGACAGAGGAAGGAGCGGGGAGCTGTTTTTT
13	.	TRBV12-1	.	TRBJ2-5	CASILIAAETQYF	TGTGCCAGCATCCTAATAGCGGCAGAGACCCAGTACTTC
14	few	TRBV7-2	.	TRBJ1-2	CASSAQVGEYGYTF	TGTGCCAGCAGCGCACAGGTCGGGGAATATGGCTACACCTTC
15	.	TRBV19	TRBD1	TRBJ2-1	CASSISDRGSYEQFF	TGTGCCAGTAGTATAAGTGACAGGGGTTCGTATGAGCAGTTCTTC
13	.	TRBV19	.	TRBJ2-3	CASSVRDRDTQYF	TGTGCCAGTAGCGTCAGGGACCGCGATACGCAGTATTTT
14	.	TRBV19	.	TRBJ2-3	CASSMEAFTDTQYF	TGTGCCAGTAGTATGGAGGCCTTCACAGATACGCAGTATTTT
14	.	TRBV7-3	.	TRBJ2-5	CASSLTPDQETQYF	TGTGCCAGCAGCTTAACCCCGGACCAAGAGACCCAGTACTTC
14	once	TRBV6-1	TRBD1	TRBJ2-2	CASSGDSNTGELFF	TGTGCCAGCAGCGGGGACAGTAACACCGGGGAGCTGTTTTTT
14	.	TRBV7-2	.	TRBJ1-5	CASSPQGFNQPQHF	TGTGCCAGCAGCCCACAGGGATTCAATCAGCCCCAGCATTTT
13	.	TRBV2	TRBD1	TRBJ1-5	CASNDRAGQPQHF	TGTGCCAGCAATGACAGGGCGGGTCAGCCCCAGCATTTT